Listed here is a single T cell receptor beta chain. Only in-frame clones appear in the TCRdb table, and some are missing; sequencing was by immunoSEQ multiplex PCR. The table has 2 million to 2.5 million clones, under 95% seen once. Germline CDR1 and CDR2: SGDLS and YYNGEE. V was cut by 4 bases and J by 5 bases, with 13 bases left in between. The CDR3 loop spans 13 amino acids. Participating donors were healthy, HIV-negative adults free of recent acute infections or vaccinations. This entry belongs to a study of shared clonotypes between healthy human individuals. Across the study: The plates for each donor numbered three CD4 naive, three CD4 memory, two CD8 naive and one CD8 memory.

Sequenced material: naive CD4+ T cells from PBMCs. Stated subset: CD45RA+ positively selected. This receptor was taken from a man younger than 35 in good health. Some clones in this sample may be carry-over from other donors' samples. The chain carries TRBV9 and TRBJ2-7; D call uncertain. CDR3: CASSSRPGDEQYF. The CDR3 region has the DNA TGTGCCAGCAGCTCAAGACCGGGTGACGAGCAGTACTTC.